Below are 10 T cell receptor beta chains sequenced from a single sample in a study of T cell clones after liver transplantation. Using immunoSEQ multiplex PCR, the repertoire was profiled, and TCRdb retains in-frame clones only, with some absent. In the table there are tens of thousands of clones, under 85% of which are singletons. The sequencing here drew on CD4+ T cells from blood, taken at the 22-month timepoint. The receptors come from a human patient who received a liver transplant. Some T cells could come from the graft donor.

The gene calls are TRBV28 and TRBJ2-6; maybe TRBD1 (6 bases). The CDR3 extends over 15 amino acids. With 6 bases removed from V and 3 bases from J, the gap between germline ends came to 12 bases. Germline V CDR1 and CDR2: MDHEN, SYDVKM. CDR3 in DNA: TGTGCCAGCAGGGCACAGGGAAGTGGGGCCAACGTCCTGACTTTC. It codes for CASRAQGSGANVLTF. The variable domain in full, completed from reference TRBV28 and TRBJ2-6, reads DVKVTQSSRYLVKRTGEKVFLECVQDMDHENMFWYRQDPGLGLRLIYFSYDVKMKEKGDIPEGYSVSREKKERFSLILESASTNQTSMYLCASRAQGSGANVLTFGAGSRLTVL.

This clone was picked up a small number of times. The CDR3, as DNA: TGTGCCAGCAGACAACAGGGGGCGGGCACCGGGGAGCTGTTTTTT. Its translation: CASRQQGAGTGELFF. The rearrangement uses TRBV6-6 and TRBJ2-2, with 9 bases fitting TRBD1. Germline V gene data show CDR1 as MNHNY and CDR2 as SVGAGI (reference sequence). V gave up 6 bases and J gave up 4 bases; unmatched junction bases: 6. The CDR3 sequence is 15 residues long.

The rearrangement links TRBV7-9 to TRBJ2-7, with 10 bases fitting TRBD1. This CDR3 region has 15 residues. Germline CDR1 and CDR2: SEHNR and FQNEAQ (reference sequence). The J segment lost 3 bases and the V segment lost 5 bases, leaving 7 bases of the junction unmatched. CDR3 sequence (DNA): TGTGCCAGCAGCCACCAGACAGGGGGCTTCTACGAGCAGTACTTC. It codes for CASSHQTGGFYEQYF.

This clone was recorded a few times. The chain couples TRBV19 to TRBJ2-3; 9 bases are shared with TRBD2. V lost 4 bases to trimming and J lost 5 bases; unmatched junction nucleotides: 7. Germline CDR1 is LNHDA and CDR2 is SQIVND (reference sequence). The CDR3 covers 15 residues. The CDR3 bases are TGTGCCAGTAGTAGCGGGGGGGCCCTGGGAGATACGCAGTATTTT. This gives the protein CASSSGGALGDTQYF. Looking up the rest from reference TRBV19 and TRBJ2-3 gives the full variable domain: DGGITQSPKYLFRKEGQNVTLSCEQNLNHDAMYWYRQDPGQGLRLIYYSQIVNDFQKGDIAEGYSVSREKKESFPLTVTSAQKNPTAFYLCASSSGGALGDTQYFGPGTRLTVL.

This chain joins TRBV27 and TRBJ2-7; D unresolved. Looked up from germline, CDR1 is MNHEY and CDR2 is SMNVEV (reference sequence). The CDR3 contains 13 residues. Trimming left V 4 bases short and J 2 bases short, with 9 bases between. The CDR3 is CASSSTPPYEQYF. CDR3 sequence (DNA): TGTGCCAGCAGTTCGACCCCCCCCTACGAGCAGTACTTC.

This clone was seen only once. V gene TRBV29-1 combines with J gene TRBJ1-1; maybe TRBD1 (5 bases). The germline V and J ends were trimmed by 0 bases and 5 bases, with 16 bases remaining between them. The germline gives CDR1 SQVTM, CDR2 ANQGSEA. The CDR3 is 15 residues long. The CDR3 loop is CSVEDLRRGQTEAFF. In DNA form, the CDR3 reads TGCAGCGTTGAAGATTTGAGGAGGGGCCAAACTGAAGCTTTCTTT.

The rearrangement uses TRBV5-4 and TRBJ1-3; 9 bases fit TRBD1. Trimming took 4 bases from V and 0 from J; bases not matched to a gene: 5. The germline V gene encodes CDR1 SGHNT and CDR2 YYREEE (reference sequence). This CDR3 has 16 amino acids. CDR3 residues: CASSPGTGRSGNTIYF. The DNA of the CDR3 is TGTGCCAGCAGCCCGGGGACAGGGCGCTCTGGAAACACCATATATTTT.

The rearrangement joins TRBV6-6 to TRBJ1-2; D not certain. V was cut by 6 bases and J by 4 bases, with 18 bases left in between. The CDR3 is made up of 15 amino acids. From germline, CDR1 is MNHNY and CDR2 SVGAGI (reference sequence). CDR3 nucleotide sequence: TGTGCCAGCAGCTCATATGGAGCGCGAGGCTATGGCTACACCTTC. This sequence encodes CASSSYGARGYGYTF.

This clone was seen only a few times. The rearrangement joins TRBV28 to TRBJ1-2; D perhaps matches TRBD1 (6 bases). V gave up 6 bases and J gave up 4 bases, with 12 bases separating them. CDR3 length equals 13 residues. The germline V gene encodes CDR1 MDHEN and CDR2 SYDVKM. In DNA, the CDR3 is TGTGCCAGCAGCCGACAGGACGGCTATGGCTACACCTTC. This codes for CASSRQDGYGYTF.

A word on this clone: The junction does not match germline at one end; this may be a read error. This chain links TRBV7-7 with TRBJ2-5, with D tentatively TRBD1 or TRBD2 (6 bases each). The CDR3 loop spans 15 amino acids. From germline, CDR1 is SSHAT and CDR2 FNYEAQ (reference sequence). This CDR3 reads CASSLGGIGQETQYF. The CDR3 nucleotides read TGTGCTAGCAGCTTAGGGGGGATCGGGCAAGAGACCCAGTACTTC.